This T cell receptor beta chain was retrieved from a study of T-cell memory formation after mild COVID-19. Study at large: TCR clustering was largely donor specific. Study results and caveats: CM and EM subsets held most contracting CD4+ clones; EMRA held CD8+ ones. Certain responding clones were present in pre-infection memory, suggesting participation of cross-reactive memory.

From 5'RACE with constant-segment primers came TCR alpha and TCR beta cDNA libraries that carried sample barcodes and UMIs. Via MiXCR, TCRdb re-called the 5' RACE reads, giving one row per CDR3 protein. The table has about 200,000 distinct CDR3 sequences, roughly 17% seen once. In germline, CDR1 is KGHDR, CDR2 SFDVKD. This CDR3 spans 17 amino acids. The V segment lost 7 bases and the J segment 2 bases; nucleotides outside the gene matches: 16. This clonotype came up many times. Its antigen remains unidentified. The chain joins TRBV24-1 to TRBJ2-7; 7 bases line up with TRBD2. This receptor was identified in an adult woman who had mild COVID-19 (a few samples of this study predate the infection). Cell type and time point are not known. Sample: PBMCs or a T cell subset sorted from them (not recorded which). DNA for the CDR3: TGTGCCACCAGCCCAGGTCAGGCGCGCGGGAGAGCCTACGAGCAGTACTTC. The encoded protein is CATSPGQARGRAYEQYF.